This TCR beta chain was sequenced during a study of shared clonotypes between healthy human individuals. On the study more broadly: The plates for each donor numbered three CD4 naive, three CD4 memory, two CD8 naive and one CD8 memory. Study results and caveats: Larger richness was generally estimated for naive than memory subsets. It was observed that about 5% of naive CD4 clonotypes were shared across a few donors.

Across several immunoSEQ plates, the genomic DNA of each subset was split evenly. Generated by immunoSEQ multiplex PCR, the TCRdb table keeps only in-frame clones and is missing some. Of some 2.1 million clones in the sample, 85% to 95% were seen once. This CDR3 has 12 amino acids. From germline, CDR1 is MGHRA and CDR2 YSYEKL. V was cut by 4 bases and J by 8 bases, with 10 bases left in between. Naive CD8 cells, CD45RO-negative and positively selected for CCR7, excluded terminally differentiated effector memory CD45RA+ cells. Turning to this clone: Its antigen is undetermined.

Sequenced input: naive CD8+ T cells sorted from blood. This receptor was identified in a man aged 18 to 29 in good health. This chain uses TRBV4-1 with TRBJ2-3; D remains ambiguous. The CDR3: CASSPSGVTQYF. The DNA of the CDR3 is TGCGCCAGCAGCCCCTCAGGTGTTACGCAGTATTTT.